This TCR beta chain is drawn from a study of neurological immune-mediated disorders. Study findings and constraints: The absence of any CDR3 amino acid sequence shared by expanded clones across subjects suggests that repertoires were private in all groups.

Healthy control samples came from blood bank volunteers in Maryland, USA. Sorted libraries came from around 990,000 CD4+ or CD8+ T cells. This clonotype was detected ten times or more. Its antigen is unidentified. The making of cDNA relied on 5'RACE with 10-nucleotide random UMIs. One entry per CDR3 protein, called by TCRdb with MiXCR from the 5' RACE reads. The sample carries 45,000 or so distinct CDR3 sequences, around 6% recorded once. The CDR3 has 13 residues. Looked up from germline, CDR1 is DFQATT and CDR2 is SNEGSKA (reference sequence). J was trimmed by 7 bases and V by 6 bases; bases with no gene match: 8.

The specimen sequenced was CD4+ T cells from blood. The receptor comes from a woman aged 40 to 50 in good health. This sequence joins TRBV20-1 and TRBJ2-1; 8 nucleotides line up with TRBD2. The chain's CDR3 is CSALAGGGNEQFF. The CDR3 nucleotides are TGCAGTGCGCTGGCGGGAGGAGGAAATGAGCAGTTCTTC.